Listed below are T cell receptor beta chains from one sample, sequenced in a study of T cells in Graves' hyperthyroidism and ophthalmopathy. MiXCR, run by TCRdb on the multiplex PCR reads, gives a single entry per CDR3 protein. This table has more than 550,000 distinct CDR3 sequences, 45% appearing once. Specimen: peripheral blood or thyroid tissue (not recorded which). These receptors were collected from an adult man with Graves' disease, either hyperthyroidism or ophthalmopathy (not recorded which). CDR3s include the opening cysteine and the closing phenylalanine or tryptophan.

CSVLWNREGVVQETQYF	TRBV29-1	TRBJ2-5
CASRGLAGGPIFQETQYF	TRBV2	TRBJ2-5
CASSYSQSLGETQYF	TRBV6-2/TRBV6-3	TRBJ2-5
CASLQGSDTQYF	TRBV2	TRBJ2-3
CSARYSANYGYTF	TRBV20-1	TRBJ1-2
CASSLVGTGASYEQYF	TRBV5-1	TRBJ2-7
CATSGQGRSNSPLHF	TRBV15	TRBJ1-6
CSVDQANYGYTF	TRBV9	TRBJ1-2
CASSYDRGADTQYF	TRBV7-2	TRBJ2-5
CASSAGWRPRDSPLHF	TRBV2	TRBJ1-6
CATSRDLQGYQPQHF	TRBV15	TRBJ1-5
CASSFRDRGPGTEAFF	TRBV11-1	TRBJ1-1
CASSQGRQGNEKLFF	TRBV4-1	TRBJ1-4
CASSLPPGPLYSPLHF	TRBV19	TRBJ1-6
CATARNSLGDRYEQYF	TRBV6-5	TRBJ2-7
CASSSKTGGATGELFF	TRBV7-9	TRBJ2-2
CASSLGGREAFF	TRBV5-8	TRBJ1-1
CASSQDRGNYEQYF	TRBV4-1	TRBJ2-7
CASSKNRDRDFETQYF	TRBV5-1	TRBJ2-5
CAISERGAENTEAFF	TRBV10-3	TRBJ1-1
CASSSAGTGGDEQYF	TRBV10-3	TRBJ2-7
CSVAGDRTYTEAFF	TRBV29-1	TRBJ1-1
CASSLPGLEAPEQYF	TRBV5-4	TRBJ2-7
CASRPWGNQPQHF	TRBV6-5	TRBJ1-5
CASSKRQGAEDYEHF	TRBV5-1	TRBJ1-5
CASSTQGAGGTEAFF	TRBV9	TRBJ1-1
CASSLRTTGEQYF	TRBV14	TRBJ2-7
CASSYSLLATNEKLFF	TRBV6-2/TRBV6-3	TRBJ1-4
CASSVDRAGSQPQHF	TRBV25-1	TRBJ1-5